The table lists the clone carrying this T cell receptor (beta chain) with many counts. Its cognate antigen is unknown. CDR3 length equals 15 residues. CDR1 is DFQATT, CDR2 SNEGSKA, per germline (reference sequence). Trimming stripped 3 bases from V and 0 bases from J, with 13 bases between. The sample is drawn from a study of T cells in Graves' hyperthyroidism and ophthalmopathy. Overall study results and limits: For ophthalmopathy, model prediction preceded onset by a median approximately 6 months.

RNA transcripts were the template for amplifying TCR beta CDR3 regions. HTBI primers drove first-round RT-PCR of the TCR CDR3. TCRdb ran MiXCR on the multiplex PCR reads and lists one entry per CDR3 protein. The sample holds roughly 740,000 distinct CDR3 sequences, roughly 15% seen once. The TCR sequence derives from a man aged 18 to 29 with Graves' hyperthyroidism. The rearrangement uses TRBV20-1 and TRBJ2-3; possibly TRBD2 for D (6 bases). The sequenced sample was blood. CDR3 sequence: CSARPSATSTDTQYF. DNA of the CDR3: TGCAGTGCTAGGCCTAGCGCGACTAGCACAGATACGCAGTATTTT.